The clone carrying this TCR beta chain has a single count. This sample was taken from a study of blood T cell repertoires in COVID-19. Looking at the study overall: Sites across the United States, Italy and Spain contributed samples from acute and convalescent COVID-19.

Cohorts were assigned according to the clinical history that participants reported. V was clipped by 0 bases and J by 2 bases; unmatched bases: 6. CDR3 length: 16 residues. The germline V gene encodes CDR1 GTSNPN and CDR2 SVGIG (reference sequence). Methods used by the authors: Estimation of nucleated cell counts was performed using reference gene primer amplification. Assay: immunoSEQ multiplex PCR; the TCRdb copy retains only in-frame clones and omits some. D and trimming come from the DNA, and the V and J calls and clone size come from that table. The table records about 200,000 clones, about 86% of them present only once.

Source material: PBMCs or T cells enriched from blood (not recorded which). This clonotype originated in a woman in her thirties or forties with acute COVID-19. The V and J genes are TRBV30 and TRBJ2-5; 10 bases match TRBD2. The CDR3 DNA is TGTGCCTGGAGTGTACTTGGACTAGCGGTTCAAGAGACCCAGTACTTC. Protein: CAWSVLGLAVQETQYF.